Reported below is one TCR beta chain. The CDR3 runs to 15 residues. Trimming cost V 3 bases and J 6 bases; bases outside gene matches: 9. In germline, CDR1 is SGHRS, CDR2 YFSETQ. The table came from immunoSEQ multiplex PCR; TCRdb's copy has only in-frame clones and leaves some out. The sample lists 50,000 or so clones, 86% occurring once. The sample originates from a study of blood T cell repertoires in COVID-19. The clonotype comes from a woman aged 60-75 years with acute or convalescent COVID-19. This rearrangement joins TRBV5-1 to TRBJ2-7; 10 nucleotides line up with TRBD1. The sample taken for sequencing was peripheral blood. CDR3 coding DNA: TGCGCCAGCAGCTCGTCACCGGGACAGGGGTTCGAGCAGTACTTC. It encodes CASSSSPGQGFEQYF.